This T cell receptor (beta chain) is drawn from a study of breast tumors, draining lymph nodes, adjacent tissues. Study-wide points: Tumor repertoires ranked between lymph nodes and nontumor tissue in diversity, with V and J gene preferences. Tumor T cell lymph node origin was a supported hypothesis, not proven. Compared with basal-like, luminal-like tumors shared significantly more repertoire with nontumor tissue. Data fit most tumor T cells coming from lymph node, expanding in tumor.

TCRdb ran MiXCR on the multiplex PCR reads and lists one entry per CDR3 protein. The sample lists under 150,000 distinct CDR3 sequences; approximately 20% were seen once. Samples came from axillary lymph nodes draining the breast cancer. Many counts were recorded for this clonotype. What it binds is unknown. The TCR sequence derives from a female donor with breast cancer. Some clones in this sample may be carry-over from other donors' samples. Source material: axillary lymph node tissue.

The CDR3 sequence is CASSLRHGGTGELFF. The DNA for the CDR3 is TGTGCCAGCAGTTTGCGGCACGGGGGTACCGGGGAGCTGTTTTTT. The chain has TRBV12-3 or TRBV12-4 and TRBJ2-2, with a possible D match to TRBD2 (6 bases). The CDR3 extends over 15 amino acids. V lost 3 bases to trimming and J lost 5 bases, with 13 bases between them.